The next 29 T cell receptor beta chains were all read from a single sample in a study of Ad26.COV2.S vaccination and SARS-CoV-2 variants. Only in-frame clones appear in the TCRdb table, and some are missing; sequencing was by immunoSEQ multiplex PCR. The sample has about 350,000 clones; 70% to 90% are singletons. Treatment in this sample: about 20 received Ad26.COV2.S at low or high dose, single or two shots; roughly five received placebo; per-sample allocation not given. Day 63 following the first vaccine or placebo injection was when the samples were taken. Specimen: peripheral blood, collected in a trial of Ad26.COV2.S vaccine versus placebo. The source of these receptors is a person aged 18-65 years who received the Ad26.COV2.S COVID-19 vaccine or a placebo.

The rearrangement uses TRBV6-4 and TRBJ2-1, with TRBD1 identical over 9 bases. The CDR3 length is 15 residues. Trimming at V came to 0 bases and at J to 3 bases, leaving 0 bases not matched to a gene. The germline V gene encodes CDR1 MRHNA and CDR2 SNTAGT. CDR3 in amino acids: CASSDSTGGYNEQFF. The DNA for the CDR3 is TGTGCCAGCAGTGACTCGACAGGGGGCTACAATGAGCAGTTCTTC.

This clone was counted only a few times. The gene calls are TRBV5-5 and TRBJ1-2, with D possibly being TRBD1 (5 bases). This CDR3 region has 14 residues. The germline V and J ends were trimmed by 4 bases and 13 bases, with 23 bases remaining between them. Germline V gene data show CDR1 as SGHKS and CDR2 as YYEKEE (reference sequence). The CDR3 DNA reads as TGTGCCAGCAGCCGGGAAGGGGACGGAGCTTGGCCCACCTTC. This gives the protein CASSREGDGAWPTF.

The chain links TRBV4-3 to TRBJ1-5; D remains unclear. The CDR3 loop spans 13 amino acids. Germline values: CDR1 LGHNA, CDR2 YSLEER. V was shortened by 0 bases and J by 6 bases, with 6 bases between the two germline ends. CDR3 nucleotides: TGCGCCAGCAGCCAAGAGTGGGGTCAGCCCCAGCATTTT. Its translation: CASSQEWGQPQHF.

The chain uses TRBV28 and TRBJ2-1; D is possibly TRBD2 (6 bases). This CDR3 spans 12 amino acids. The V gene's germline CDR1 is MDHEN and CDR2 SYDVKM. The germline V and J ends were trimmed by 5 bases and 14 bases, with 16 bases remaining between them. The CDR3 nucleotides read TGTGCCAGCAGTCCGCTTCGGGACTTGAAGTTCTTC. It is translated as CASSPLRDLKFF. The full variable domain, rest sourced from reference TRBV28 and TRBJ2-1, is DVKVTQSSRYLVKRTGEKVFLECVQDMDHENMFWYRQDPGLGLRLIYFSYDVKMKEKGDIPEGYSVSREKKERFSLILESASTNQTSMYLCASSPLRDLKFFGPGTRLTVL.

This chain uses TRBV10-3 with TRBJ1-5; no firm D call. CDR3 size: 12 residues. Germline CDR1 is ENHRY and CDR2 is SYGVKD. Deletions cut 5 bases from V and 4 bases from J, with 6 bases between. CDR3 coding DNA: TGTGCCATCAGTCCAACAAATCAGCCCCAGCATTTT. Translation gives CAISPTNQPQHF.

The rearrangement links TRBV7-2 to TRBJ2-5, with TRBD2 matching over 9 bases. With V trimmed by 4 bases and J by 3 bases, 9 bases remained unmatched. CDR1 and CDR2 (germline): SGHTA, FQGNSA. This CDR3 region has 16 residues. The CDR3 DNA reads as TGTGCCAGCAGCTCCCCGGGGAGCGGGAGGAAAGAGACCCAGTACTTC. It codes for CASSSPGSGRKETQYF.

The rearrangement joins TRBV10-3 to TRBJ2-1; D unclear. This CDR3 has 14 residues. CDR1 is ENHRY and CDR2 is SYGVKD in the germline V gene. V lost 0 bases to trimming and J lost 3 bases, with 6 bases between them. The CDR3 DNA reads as TGTGCCATCAGTGAGTCGGCCTACTACAATGAGCAGTTCTTC. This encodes CAISESAYYNEQFF.

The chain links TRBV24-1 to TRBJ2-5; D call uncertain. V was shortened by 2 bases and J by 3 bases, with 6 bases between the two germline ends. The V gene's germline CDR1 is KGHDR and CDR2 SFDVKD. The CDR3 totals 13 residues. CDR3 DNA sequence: TGTGCCACCAGTGATTGGGTAAAAGAGACCCAGTACTTC. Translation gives CATSDWVKETQYF.

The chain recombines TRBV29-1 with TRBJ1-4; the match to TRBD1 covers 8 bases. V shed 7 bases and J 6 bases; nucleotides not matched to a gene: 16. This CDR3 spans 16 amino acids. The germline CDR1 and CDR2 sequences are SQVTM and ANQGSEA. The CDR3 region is CSATGGPDRGYEKLFF. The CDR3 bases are TGCAGCGCTACAGGAGGGCCAGACAGGGGTTATGAAAAACTGTTTTTT. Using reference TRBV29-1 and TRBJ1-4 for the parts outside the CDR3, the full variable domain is SAVISQKPSRDICQRGTSLTIQCQVDSQVTMMFWYRQQPGQSLTLIATANQGSEATYESGFVIDKFPISRPNLTFSTLTVSNMSPEDSSIYLCSATGGPDRGYEKLFFGSGTQLSVL.

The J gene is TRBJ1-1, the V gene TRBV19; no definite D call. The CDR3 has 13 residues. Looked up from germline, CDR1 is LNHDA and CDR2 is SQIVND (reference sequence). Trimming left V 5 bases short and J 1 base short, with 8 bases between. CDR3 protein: CASSGRWNTEAFF. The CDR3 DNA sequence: TGTGCCAGTAGTGGAAGGTGGAACACTGAAGCTTTCTTT.

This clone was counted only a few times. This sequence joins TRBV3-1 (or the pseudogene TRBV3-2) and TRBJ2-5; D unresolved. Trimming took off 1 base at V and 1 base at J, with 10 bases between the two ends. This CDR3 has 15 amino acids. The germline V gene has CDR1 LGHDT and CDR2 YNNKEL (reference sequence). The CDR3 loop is CASSQVGPFQETQYF. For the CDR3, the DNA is TGTGCCAGCAGCCAAGTGGGCCCCTTCCAAGAGACCCAGTACTTC.

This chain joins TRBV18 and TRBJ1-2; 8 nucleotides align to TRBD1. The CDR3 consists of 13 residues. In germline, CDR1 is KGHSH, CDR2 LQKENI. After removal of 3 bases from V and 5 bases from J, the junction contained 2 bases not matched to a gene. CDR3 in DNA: TGTGCCAGCTCACCGGACAGGGCGTATGGCTACACCTTC. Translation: CASSPDRAYGYTF. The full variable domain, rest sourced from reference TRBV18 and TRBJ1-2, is NAGVMQNPRHLVRRRGQEARLRCSPMKGHSHVYWYRQLPEEGLKFMVYLQKENIIDESGMPKERFSAEFPKEGPSILRIQQVVRGDSAAYFCASSPDRAYGYTFGSGTRLTVV.

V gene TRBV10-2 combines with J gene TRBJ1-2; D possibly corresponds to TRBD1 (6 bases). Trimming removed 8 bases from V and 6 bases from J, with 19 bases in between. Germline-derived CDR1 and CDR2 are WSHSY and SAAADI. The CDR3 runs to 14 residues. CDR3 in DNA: TGCGCCAGCCGGCTAGACGGGACAACCGATGGCTACACCTTC. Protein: CASRLDGTTDGYTF.

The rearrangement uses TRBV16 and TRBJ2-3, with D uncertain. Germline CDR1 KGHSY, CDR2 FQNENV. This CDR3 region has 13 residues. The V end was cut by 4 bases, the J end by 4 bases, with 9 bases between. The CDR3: CASSLSVADTQYF. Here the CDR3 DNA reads TGTGCCAGCAGCCTCTCCGTAGCAGATACGCAGTATTTT.

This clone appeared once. The DNA for the CDR3 is TGTGCCAGCAGTTTCGGACTAGCGGGACCAACCTACGAGCAGTACTTC. It codes for CASSFGLAGPTYEQYF. J is TRBJ2-7 and V is TRBV28; TRBD2 matches 12 bases. CDR3 length: 16 amino acids. J was trimmed by 2 bases and V by 3 bases; bases with no gene match: 5. Germline V lookup: CDR1 MDHEN, CDR2 SYDVKM.

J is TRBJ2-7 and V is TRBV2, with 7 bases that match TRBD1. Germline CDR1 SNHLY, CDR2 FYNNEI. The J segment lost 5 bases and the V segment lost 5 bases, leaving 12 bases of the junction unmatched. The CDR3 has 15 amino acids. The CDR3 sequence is CASSLGTDGADEQYF. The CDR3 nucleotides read TGTGCCAGCAGTTTGGGGACAGACGGGGCGGACGAGCAGTACTTC.

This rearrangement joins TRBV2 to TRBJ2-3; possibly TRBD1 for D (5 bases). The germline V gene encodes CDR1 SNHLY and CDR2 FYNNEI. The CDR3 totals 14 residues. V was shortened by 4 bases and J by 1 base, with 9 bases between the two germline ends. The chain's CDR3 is CASSAKTGTDTQYF. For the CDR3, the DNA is TGTGCCAGCAGTGCAAAGACAGGCACAGATACGCAGTATTTT.

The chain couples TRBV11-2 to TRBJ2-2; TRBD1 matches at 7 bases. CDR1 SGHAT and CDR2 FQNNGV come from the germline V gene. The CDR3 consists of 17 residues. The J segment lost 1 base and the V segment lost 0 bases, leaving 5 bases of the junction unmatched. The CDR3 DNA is TGTGCCAGCAGCTTAGATCGCCGGGACAGGAACACCGGGGAGCTGTTTTTT. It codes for CASSLDRRDRNTGELFF.

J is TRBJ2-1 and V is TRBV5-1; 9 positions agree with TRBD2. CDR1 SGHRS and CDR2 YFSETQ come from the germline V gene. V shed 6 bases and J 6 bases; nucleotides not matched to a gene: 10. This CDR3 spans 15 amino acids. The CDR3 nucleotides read TGCGCCAGCACCCGGTGGGGTAGCGGGAGCAATGAGCAGTTCTTC. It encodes CASTRWGSGSNEQFF.

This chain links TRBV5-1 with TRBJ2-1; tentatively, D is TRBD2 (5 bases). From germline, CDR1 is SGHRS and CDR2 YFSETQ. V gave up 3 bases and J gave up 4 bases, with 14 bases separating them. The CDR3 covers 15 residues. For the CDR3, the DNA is TGCGCCAGCAGCTACCTTTTACGGGATTACAATGAGCAGTTCTTC. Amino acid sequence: CASSYLLRDYNEQFF.

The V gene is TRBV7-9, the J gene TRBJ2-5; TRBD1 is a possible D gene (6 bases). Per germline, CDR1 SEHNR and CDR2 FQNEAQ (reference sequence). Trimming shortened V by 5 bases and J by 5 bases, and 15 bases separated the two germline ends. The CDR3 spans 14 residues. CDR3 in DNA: TGTGCCAGCAGCCCAGGGGTGGGGGAGGAGACCCAGTACTTC. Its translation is CASSPGVGEETQYF.

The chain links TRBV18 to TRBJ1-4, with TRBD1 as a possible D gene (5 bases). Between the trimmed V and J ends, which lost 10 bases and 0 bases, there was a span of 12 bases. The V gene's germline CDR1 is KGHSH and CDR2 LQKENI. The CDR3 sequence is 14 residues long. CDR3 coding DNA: TGTGCCACCCAGGGAGATGCAACTAATGAAAAACTGTTTTTT. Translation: CATQGDATNEKLFF.

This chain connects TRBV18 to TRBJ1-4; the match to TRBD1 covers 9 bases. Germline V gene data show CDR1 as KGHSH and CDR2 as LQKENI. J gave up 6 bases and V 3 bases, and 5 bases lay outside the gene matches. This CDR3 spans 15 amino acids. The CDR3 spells CASSPPGQGHEKLFF. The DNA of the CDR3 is TGTGCCAGCTCACCCCCGGGACAGGGTCATGAAAAACTGTTTTTT.

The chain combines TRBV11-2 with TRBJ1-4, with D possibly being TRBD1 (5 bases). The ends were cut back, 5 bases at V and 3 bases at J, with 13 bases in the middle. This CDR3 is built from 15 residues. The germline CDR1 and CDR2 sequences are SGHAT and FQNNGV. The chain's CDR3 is CASSPGWGANEKLFF. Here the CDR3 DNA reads TGTGCCAGCAGCCCAGGCTGGGGGGCTAATGAAAAACTGTTTTTT.

The CDR3 is CASSPPSAGGTGELFF. The CDR3 DNA reads TGTGCCAGCTCACCACCTTCGGCAGGGGGCACCGGGGAGCTGTTTTTT. J is TRBJ2-2 and V is TRBV18; the match to TRBD1 covers 7 bases. The CDR3 has 16 amino acids. Germline CDR1 is KGHSH and CDR2 is LQKENI. With 0 bases clipped from V and 4 bases from J, the junction kept 5 bases outside the gene matches.

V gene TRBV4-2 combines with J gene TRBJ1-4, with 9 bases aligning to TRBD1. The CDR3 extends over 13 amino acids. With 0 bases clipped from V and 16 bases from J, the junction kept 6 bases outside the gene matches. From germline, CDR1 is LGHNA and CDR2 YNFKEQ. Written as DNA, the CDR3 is TGTGCCAGCAGCCAAGACCGGGACAGGGATCGGTTTTTT. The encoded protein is CASSQDRDRDRFF.

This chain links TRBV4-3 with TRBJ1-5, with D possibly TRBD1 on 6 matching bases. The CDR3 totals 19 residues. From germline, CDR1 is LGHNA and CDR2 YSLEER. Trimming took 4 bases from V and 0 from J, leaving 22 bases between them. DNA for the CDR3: TGCGCCAGCAGCCGCCACAAACACAGGGTAAGGGATAGCAATCAGCCCCAGCATTTT. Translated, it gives CASSRHKHRVRDSNQPQHF.

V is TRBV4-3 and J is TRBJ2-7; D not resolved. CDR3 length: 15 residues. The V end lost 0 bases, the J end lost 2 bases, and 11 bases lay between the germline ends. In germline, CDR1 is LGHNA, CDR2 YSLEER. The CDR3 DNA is TGCGCCAGCAGCCAAGACACGATTCTCACCTACGAGCAGTACTTC. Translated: CASSQDTILTYEQYF.

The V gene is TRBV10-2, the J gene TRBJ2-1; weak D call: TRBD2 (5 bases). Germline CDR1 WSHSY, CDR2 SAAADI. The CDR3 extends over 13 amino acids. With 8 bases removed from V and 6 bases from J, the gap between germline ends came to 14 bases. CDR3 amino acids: CASSDPTTNEQFF. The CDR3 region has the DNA TGCGCCAGCTCCGATCCGACTACCAATGAGCAGTTCTTC.